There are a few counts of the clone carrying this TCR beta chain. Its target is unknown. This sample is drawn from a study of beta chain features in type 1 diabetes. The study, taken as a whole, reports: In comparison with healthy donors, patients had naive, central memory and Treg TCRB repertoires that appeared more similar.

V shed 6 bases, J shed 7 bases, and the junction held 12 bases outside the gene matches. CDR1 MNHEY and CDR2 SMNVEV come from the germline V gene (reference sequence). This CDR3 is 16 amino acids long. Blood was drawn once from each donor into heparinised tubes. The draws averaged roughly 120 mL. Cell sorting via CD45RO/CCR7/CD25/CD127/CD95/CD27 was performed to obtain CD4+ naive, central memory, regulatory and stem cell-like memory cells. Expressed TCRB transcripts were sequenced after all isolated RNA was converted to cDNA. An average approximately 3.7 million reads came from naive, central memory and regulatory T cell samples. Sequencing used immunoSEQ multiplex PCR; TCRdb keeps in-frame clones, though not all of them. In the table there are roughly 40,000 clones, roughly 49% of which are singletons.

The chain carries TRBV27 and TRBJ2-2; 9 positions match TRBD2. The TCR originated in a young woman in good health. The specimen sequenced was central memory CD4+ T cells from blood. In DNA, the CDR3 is TGTGCCAGCAGCATGTCACGCGGGGGGGCCGGCGGGGAGCTGTTTTTT. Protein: CASSMSRGGAGGELFF.